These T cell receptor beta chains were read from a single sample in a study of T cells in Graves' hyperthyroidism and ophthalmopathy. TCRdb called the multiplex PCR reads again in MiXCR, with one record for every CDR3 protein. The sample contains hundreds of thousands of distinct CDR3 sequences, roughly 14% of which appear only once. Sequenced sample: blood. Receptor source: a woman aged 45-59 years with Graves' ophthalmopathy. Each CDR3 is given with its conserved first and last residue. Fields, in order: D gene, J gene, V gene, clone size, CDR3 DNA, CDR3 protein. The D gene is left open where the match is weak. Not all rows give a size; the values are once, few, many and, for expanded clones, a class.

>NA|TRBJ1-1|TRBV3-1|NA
TGTGCCAGCAGCCCACATCGACAGGCGAAAGCTTTCTTT
CASSPHRQAKAFF
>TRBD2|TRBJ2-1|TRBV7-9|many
TGTGCCAGCAGCCTACTAGCGGGAGGCCCCAATGAGCAGTTCTTC
CASSLLAGGPNEQFF
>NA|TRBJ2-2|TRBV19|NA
TGTGCCAGTAGGGATCAGCGAGGCGCGAACACCGGGGAGCTGTTTTTT
CASRDQRGANTGELFF
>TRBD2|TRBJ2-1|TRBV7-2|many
TGTGCCAGCAGCTTCCCTAGCGGATACAATGAGCAGTTCTTC
CASSFPSGYNEQFF
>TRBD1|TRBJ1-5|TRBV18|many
TGTGCCAGCTCACCACGCGGACAGGGCGGTGGTCAGCCCCAGCATTTT
CASSPRGQGGGQPQHF
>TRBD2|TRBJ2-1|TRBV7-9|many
TGTGCCAGCAGCTTAGTTAGCGGGAGGAGCGATGAGCAGTTCTTC
CASSLVSGRSDEQFF
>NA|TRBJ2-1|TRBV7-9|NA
TGTGCCAGCAGCTTGTCTACTTCGGAGCAGTTCTTC
CASSLSTSEQFF
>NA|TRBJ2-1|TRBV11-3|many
TGTGCCAGCAGCGCGACCATGCCGAGCTCCTACAATGAGCAGTTCTTC
CASSATMPSSYNEQFF
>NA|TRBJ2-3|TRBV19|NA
TGTGCCAGTAGTATAAGGGAGGAAGGTACGCAGTATTTT
CASSIREEGTQYF
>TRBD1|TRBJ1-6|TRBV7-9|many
TGTGCCAGCAGCATGACAGGGGGCCGCTCACCCCTCCACTTT
CASSMTGGRSPLHF
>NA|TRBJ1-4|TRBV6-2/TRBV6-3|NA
TGTGCCAGCACCACGGACGGAGCAACTAATGAAAAACTGTTTTTT
CASTTDGATNEKLFF
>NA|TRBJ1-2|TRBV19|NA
TGTGCCAGTAGTATTTTGGGCCCCCCGCGCGGCTACACCTTC
CASSILGPPRGYTF
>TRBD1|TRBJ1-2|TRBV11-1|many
TGTGCCAGCAGCTTAGGAGGTTGGACAGGGGACTATGGCTACACCTTC
CASSLGGWTGDYGYTF
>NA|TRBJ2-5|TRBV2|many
TGTGCCAGCAAGTTGGAGGATGAGACCCAGTACTTC
CASKLEDETQYF
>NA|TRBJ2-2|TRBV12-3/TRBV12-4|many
TGTGCCAGCAGTTTAAAGGGGGCCGGGGAGCTGTTTTTT
CASSLKGAGELFF
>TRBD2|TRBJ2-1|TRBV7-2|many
TGTGCCAGCAGCTTAAGGGCTAGCGGGAGGGGGGATGAGCAGTTCTTC
CASSLRASGRGDEQFF